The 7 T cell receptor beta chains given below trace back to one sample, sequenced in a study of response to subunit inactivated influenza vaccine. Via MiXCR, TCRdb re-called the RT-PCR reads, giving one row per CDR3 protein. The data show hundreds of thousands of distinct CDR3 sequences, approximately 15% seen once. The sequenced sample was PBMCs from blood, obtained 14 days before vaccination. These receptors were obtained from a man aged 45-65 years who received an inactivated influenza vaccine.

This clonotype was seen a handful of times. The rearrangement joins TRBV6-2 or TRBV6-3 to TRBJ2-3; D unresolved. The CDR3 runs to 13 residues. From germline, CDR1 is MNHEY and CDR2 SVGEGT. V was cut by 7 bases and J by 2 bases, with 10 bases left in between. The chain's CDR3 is CASIGSLTDTQYF. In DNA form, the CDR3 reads TGTGCCAGCATCGGATCTCTCACAGATACGCAGTATTTT.

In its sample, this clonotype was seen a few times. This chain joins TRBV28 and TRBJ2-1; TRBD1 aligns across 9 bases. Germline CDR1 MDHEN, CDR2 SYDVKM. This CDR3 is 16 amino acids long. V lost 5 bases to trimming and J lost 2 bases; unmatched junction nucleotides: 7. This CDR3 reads CASSGIQGAAYNEQFF. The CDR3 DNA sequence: TGTGCCAGCAGTGGAATACAGGGGGCTGCCTACAATGAGCAGTTCTTC. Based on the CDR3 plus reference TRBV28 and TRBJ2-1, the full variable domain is DVKVTQSSRYLVKRTGEKVFLECVQDMDHENMFWYRQDPGLGLRLIYFSYDVKMKEKGDIPEGYSVSREKKERFSLILESASTNQTSMYLCASSGIQGAAYNEQFFGPGTRLTVL.

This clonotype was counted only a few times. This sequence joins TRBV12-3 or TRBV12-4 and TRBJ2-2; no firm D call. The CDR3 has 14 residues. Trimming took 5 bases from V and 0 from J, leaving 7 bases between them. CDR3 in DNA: TGTGCCAGCAGTGGTGCCTCGAACACCGGGGAGCTGTTTTTT. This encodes CASSGASNTGELFF.

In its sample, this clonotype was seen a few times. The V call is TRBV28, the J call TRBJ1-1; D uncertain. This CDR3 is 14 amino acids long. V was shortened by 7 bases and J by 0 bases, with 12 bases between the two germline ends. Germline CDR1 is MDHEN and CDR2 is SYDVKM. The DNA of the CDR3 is TGTGCCAGCATGCCCGGGAACATGAACACTGAAGCTTTCTTT. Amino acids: CASMPGNMNTEAFF.

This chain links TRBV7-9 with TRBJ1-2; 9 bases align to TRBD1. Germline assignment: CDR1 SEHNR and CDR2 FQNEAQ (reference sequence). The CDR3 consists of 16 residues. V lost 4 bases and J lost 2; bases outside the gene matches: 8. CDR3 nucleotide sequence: TGTGCCAGCAGCTGGACAGGGGACCAAAGGAACTATGGCTACACCTTC. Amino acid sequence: CASSWTGDQRNYGYTF.

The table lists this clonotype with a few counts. The CDR3 loop reads CASSSEAGQLGYTF. The CDR3 DNA is TGTGCCAGCAGTTCAGAAGCGGGACAGTTGGGCTACACCTTC. The chain recombines TRBV6-2 or TRBV6-3 with TRBJ1-2; 7 bases align to TRBD1. Trimming removed 4 bases from V and 8 bases from J; junction bases left unmatched: 10. Germline-derived CDR1 and CDR2 are MNHEY and SVGEGT. The CDR3 has 14 amino acids.

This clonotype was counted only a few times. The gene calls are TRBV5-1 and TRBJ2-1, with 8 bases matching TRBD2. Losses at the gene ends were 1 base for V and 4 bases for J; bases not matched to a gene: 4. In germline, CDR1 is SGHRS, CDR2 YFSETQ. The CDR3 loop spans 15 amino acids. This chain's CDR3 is CASSLREGGYNEQFF. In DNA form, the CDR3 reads TGCGCCAGCAGCTTGCGGGAGGGTGGTTACAATGAGCAGTTCTTC.